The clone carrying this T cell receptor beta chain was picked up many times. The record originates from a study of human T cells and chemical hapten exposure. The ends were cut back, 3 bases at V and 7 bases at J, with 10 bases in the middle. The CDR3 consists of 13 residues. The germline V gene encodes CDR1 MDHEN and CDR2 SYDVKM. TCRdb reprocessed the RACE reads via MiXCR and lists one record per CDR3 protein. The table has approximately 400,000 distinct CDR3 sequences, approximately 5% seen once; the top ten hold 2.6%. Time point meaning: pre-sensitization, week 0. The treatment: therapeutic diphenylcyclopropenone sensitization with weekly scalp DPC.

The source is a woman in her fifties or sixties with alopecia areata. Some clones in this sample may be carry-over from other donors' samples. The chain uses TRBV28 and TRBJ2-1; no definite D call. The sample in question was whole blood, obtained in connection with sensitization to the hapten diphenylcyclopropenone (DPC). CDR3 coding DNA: TGTGCCAGCAGTTTTGTGGCAGGAAATGAGCAGTTCTTC. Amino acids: CASSFVAGNEQFF. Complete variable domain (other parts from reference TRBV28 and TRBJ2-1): DVKVTQSSRYLVKRTGEKVFLECVQDMDHENMFWYRQDPGLGLRLIYFSYDVKMKEKGDIPEGYSVSREKKERFSLILESASTNQTSMYLCASSFVAGNEQFFGPGTRLTVL.